This T cell receptor (beta chain) was recovered during a study of T cell repertoires and HLA-DP antigens. This CDR3 spans 16 amino acids. Trimming stripped 0 bases from V and 4 bases from J, with 15 bases between. Germline CDR1 reads SGHVS; CDR2 reads FNYEAQ. Worth noting for this clone: Its target is not known.

Profiled with immunoSEQ multiplex PCR; TCRdb holds only in-frame clones, not every one. The sample yields about 110,000 clones, over 90% seen once. Findings of the study overall: Sorted CD137+ clonality was 0.35 to 0.5 for both alloantigens, versus approximately 0.04 pre-culture.

The chain is built from TRBV7-6 and TRBJ1-2, with D perhaps TRBD1 (6 bases). The sequencing input was CD4+ T cells from PBMCs. This TCR was recovered from a woman aged 18-35 years in good health and CMV-seronegative. The CDR3 here is CASSLAAGGASYGYTF. CDR3 bases: TGTGCCAGCAGCTTAGCGGCGGGGGGCGCGAGCTATGGCTACACCTTC. Full variable domain (outside the CDR3, taken from reference TRBV7-6 and TRBJ1-2): GAGVSQSPRYKVTKRGQDVALRCDPISGHVSLYWYRQALGQGPEFLTYFNYEAQQDKSGLPNDRFSAERPEGSISTLTIQRTEQRDSAMYRCASSLAAGGASYGYTFGSGTRLTVV.